The 8 T cell receptor beta chains listed next were all sequenced from one sample in a study of tumor and adjacent non-tumor tissue in lung cancer. The template was RNA from unsorted bulk tissue. The library came from three nested PCR rounds adapted from ARM-PCR protocols. In TCRdb, the multiplex PCR reads were re-called with MiXCR into one record per CDR3 protein. The table lists about 76,000 distinct CDR3 sequences, roughly 70% of them singletons. Sequenced input: lung tumor tissue. The source is a woman between 65 and 79 years old with non-small cell lung cancer.

With respect to this clonotype: The germline gene is not matched at one end of the junction; a read error may be the cause. V and J are TRBV11-1 and TRBJ2-5; TRBD1 or TRBD2 may be the D gene (5 bases each). The length of the CDR3 is 14 residues. Germline CDR1 is SGHAT and CDR2 is FQDESV (reference sequence). CDR3 coding DNA: TGTGCCAGCGGCACTTATGGGGACCAAGGGACCCAGTACTTC. Translation: CASGTYGDQGTQYF. Looking up the rest from reference TRBV11-1 and TRBJ2-5 gives the full variable domain: EAEVAQSPRYKITEKSQAVAFWCDPISGHATLYWYRQILGQGPELLVQFQDESVVDDSQLPKDRFSAERLKGVDSTLKIQPAELGDSAMYLCASGTYGDQGTQYFGPGTRLLVL.

Regarding this clonotype: Germline and junction disagree at one end, which may indicate a read error. V usage is TRBV11-2 and J usage is TRBJ2-3; D not certain. The germline V gene has CDR1 SGHAT and CDR2 FQNNGV. The CDR3 sequence is 13 residues long. CDR3 sequence: CVSSTDPTDTQYF. The CDR3 coding sequence is TGTGTCAGCAGCACAGACCCTACAGATACGCAGTATTTT.

This clonotype was observed many times. The V gene is TRBV12-3 or TRBV12-4, the J gene TRBJ2-7; 8 bases match TRBD2. V gave up 6 bases and J gave up 3 bases; unmatched junction bases: 13. This CDR3 has 16 amino acids. CDR3 sequence reads: CASSPGGAGRGYEQYF. The CDR3 DNA reads TGTGCCAGCAGCCCCGGGGGGGCGGGAAGGGGCTACGAGCAGTACTTC.

The sample holds a few counts of this clonotype. The junction departs from germline at one end; a sequencing error may be responsible. V gene TRBV12-3 or TRBV12-4 combines with J gene TRBJ2-1; perhaps TRBD2 as D (6 bases). This CDR3 has 15 residues. CDR3 region: CASSKTSGSLHEQLF. As DNA, the CDR3 is TGTGCCAGCAGCAAGACTAGTGGGAGTCTCCATGAGCAGTTGTTC.

As regards this clonotype: At one end, the junction sequence differs from germline, possibly due to a read error. J is TRBJ2-3 and V is TRBV5-4, with D tentatively TRBD1 (6 bases). The CDR3 loop spans 18 amino acids. Germline V gives CDR1 SGHNT, CDR2 YYREEE (reference sequence). The CDR3 region is CTSSPAGLGAGVADTQYF. DNA of the CDR3: TGTACCAGCAGCCCGGCAGGGTTAGGGGCAGGGGTCGCAGATACGCAGTATTTT.

The chain has TRBV19 and TRBJ2-3, with 10 positions matching TRBD2. V dropped 5 bases and J dropped 2; count of bases not matched to a gene: 4. Per the germline V gene, CDR1 is LNHDA and CDR2 is SQIVND (reference sequence). The CDR3 is 15 amino acids. The CDR3 loop reads CASSPGLAITDTQYF. In nucleotides, the CDR3 is TGTGCCAGTAGTCCGGGACTAGCGATCACAGATACGCAGTATTTT.

In this sample, this clonotype turned up a few times. The chain combines TRBV20-1 with TRBJ2-7; 10 nucleotides agree with TRBD2. CDR3 size: 14 residues. Per germline, CDR1 DFQATT and CDR2 SNEGSKA (reference sequence). J was trimmed by 3 bases and V by 5 bases; bases with no gene match: 7. The CDR3 DNA reads TGCAGTGCTCTCGGGACTAGCGCGAACTACGAGCAGTACTTC. This sequence encodes CSALGTSANYEQYF.

Concerning this clonotype: A much larger clonotype is one base distant, so this may be a read error. This is likely a read error, given that the CDR3 carries no conserved phenylalanine or tryptophan at its end. Written as DNA, the CDR3 is TGTGCCAGTAGTAGGGACAGATACTCCTACAATGAGCAGTTCCTC. Amino acids: CASSRDRYSYNEQFL. The chain has TRBV19 and TRBJ2-1, with 7 nucleotides matching TRBD1. The CDR3 sequence is 15 residues long. Trimming took 4 bases from V and 0 from J; bases not matched to a gene: 3. The V gene's germline CDR1 is LNHDA and CDR2 SQIVND (reference sequence).